This entry concerns a single T cell receptor beta chain. No antigen is known for it. The data were obtained in a study of shared clonotypes between healthy human individuals. The repertoire was sequenced with immunoSEQ multiplex PCR; TCRdb's copy has only in-frame clones and lacks some. The repertoire holds around 2,000,000 clones, with approximately 94% as singletons. Study outcomes and limitations: Non-shared clonotypes displayed generation probabilities falling below those of clonotypes present in all four donors.

CD45RO-negative cells were positively selected for CCR7, leaving out terminally differentiated effector memory CD45RA+ cells. In germline, CDR1 is SGHNT, CDR2 YENEEA. This CDR3 is 15 amino acids long. V was cut by 4 bases and J by 5 bases, with 15 bases left in between. The sample taken for sequencing was naive CD8+ T cells from PBMCs. This rearrangement joins TRBV11-3 to TRBJ2-1; tentative D call: TRBD2 (5 bases). This TCR came from a man between 18 and 35 years old in good health. Some clones in this sample may be carry-over from other donors' samples. CDR3 nucleotides: TGTGCCAGCAGCTCCCGGGGTGGGCCGAACAATGAGCAGTTCTTC. Protein sequence: CASSSRGGPNNEQFF.